This TCR beta chain appears in the sequencing data of a study of regulatory T cells in long-lasting Graves disease. HTBI primers from iRepertoire and Arm-PCR of CDR3 regions yielded the TCR beta libraries. TCRdb independently ran MiXCR on the multiplex PCR reads; one entry per CDR3 protein. Counted here are hundreds of thousands of distinct CDR3 sequences, around 20% occurring once; the ten biggest clones make up approximately 31%. A few counts support this clonotype. Antigen: not known. The time point denotes: persistent/refractory GD, antithyroid drugs over 5 years with positive TRAb. There was RNA extracted from PBMCs, and the TCR library was made from it. The peripheral blood volume drawn was around 10 milliliters, and it was collected into EDTA tubes. Findings of the study overall: Graves' patients with persistent disease showed TCR diversity lower than patients newly diagnosed. Accuracy may have suffered from the small sample size.

The material sequenced was peripheral blood mononuclear cells (PBMCs), taken when the disease was refractory, from a patient treated with antithyroid drugs. The origin of this receptor is a female donor with Graves disease.

The CDR3 is CASSFLAGEGQFF. In DNA form, the CDR3 reads TGTGCCAGCAGCTTCCTAGCGGGAGAGGGGCAGTTCTTC. The gene calls are TRBV7-3 and TRBJ2-1, with 10 bases identical to TRBD2. Germline V lookup: CDR1 SGHTA, CDR2 FQGTGA. The CDR3 runs to 13 residues. After removal of 3 bases from V and 12 bases from J, the junction contained 5 bases not matched to a gene.